The 22 T cell receptor beta chains below were found in one sample sequenced in a study of shared clonotypes between healthy human individuals. Profiling relied on immunoSEQ multiplex PCR, and the TCRdb table lists in-frame clones only, not all of them. The sample has hundreds of thousands of clones; about 96% are singletons. The sample comprised naive CD4+ T cells sorted from blood. Subset: CD45RA+ positively selected. These receptors came from a woman in her 30s in good health.

The chain links TRBV5-1 to TRBJ1-2, with TRBD1 matching 9 bases. Germline V gene data show CDR1 as SGHRS and CDR2 as YFSETQ. V gave up 4 bases and J gave up 4 bases; unmatched junction bases: 8. The CDR3 contains 15 residues. The CDR3 region is CASSQTGGGGYGYTF. As DNA, the CDR3 is TGCGCCAGCAGCCAAACAGGGGGCGGCGGCTATGGCTACACCTTC. The entire variable domain, with the rest obtained from reference TRBV5-1 and TRBJ1-2, is as follows: KAGVTQTPRYLIKTRGQQVTLSCSPISGHRSVSWYQQTPGQGLQFLFEYFSETQRNKGNFPGRFSGRQFSNSRSEMNVSTLELGDSALYLCASSQTGGGGYGYTFGSGTRLTVV.

V and J are TRBV28 and TRBJ2-7; D possibly corresponds to TRBD1 (6 bases). This CDR3 spans 15 amino acids. The V gene's germline CDR1 is MDHEN and CDR2 SYDVKM. The V end was cut by 5 bases, the J end by 3 bases, with 17 bases between. For the CDR3, the DNA is TGTGCCAGCAGTCCGGTCCCAGACAGGATCTACGAGCAGTACTTC. Amino acids: CASSPVPDRIYEQYF.

This clone has just one count. The rearrangement joins TRBV5-1 to TRBJ2-2; possibly TRBD1 for D (6 bases). Germline V gives CDR1 SGHRS, CDR2 YFSETQ. Trimming took off 4 bases at V and 0 bases at J, with 10 bases between the two ends. The CDR3 is 15 residues long. In nucleotides, the CDR3 is TGCGCCAGCAGCACGGGGACAACGAACACCGGGGAGCTGTTTTTT. It yields the protein CASSTGTTNTGELFF.

The chain combines TRBV5-6 with TRBJ2-1, with D hard to call. Germline CDR1 and CDR2: SGHDT and YYEEEE. The CDR3 consists of 11 residues. Trimming pared 3 bases from V and 8 bases from J, leaving 6 bases between. CDR3 DNA sequence: TGTGCCAGCAGCTCCTTTTATGAGCAGTTCTTC. Encoded protein: CASSSFYEQFF.

V and J are TRBV11-3 and TRBJ2-1; no reliable D call. Germline assignment: CDR1 SGHNT and CDR2 YENEEA. The length of the CDR3 is 12 residues. Trimming removed 0 bases from V and 8 bases from J, with 5 bases in between. This CDR3 reads CASSLDPHEQFF. In nucleotides, the CDR3 is TGTGCCAGCAGCTTAGATCCCCATGAGCAGTTCTTC.

This clone was found once. V is TRBV7-9 and J is TRBJ2-5; 7 nucleotides match TRBD2. The J call may be incorrect, as the DNA end agrees better with TRBJ2-7. In germline, CDR1 is SEHNR, CDR2 FQNEAQ (reference sequence). This CDR3 is built from 15 residues. CDR3 loop: CASSPSGTQQGEQYF. CDR3 DNA: TGTGCCAGCAGCCCGAGCGGGACCCAGCAGGGCGAGCAGTACTTC.

The chain combines TRBV29-1 with TRBJ2-2; 9 bases align to TRBD2. V was clipped by 7 bases and J by 5 bases; unmatched bases: 11. The germline V gene has CDR1 SQVTM and CDR2 ANQGSEA. The CDR3 length is 15 residues. Written as DNA, the CDR3 is TGCAGCGCCCGAGTGTTAGCGGGAGATACCGGGGAGCTGTTTTTT. It encodes CSARVLAGDTGELFF.

This chain links TRBV19 with TRBJ2-1; 7 nucleotides align to TRBD2. The CDR3 sequence is 14 residues long. CDR1 LNHDA and CDR2 SQIVND come from the germline V gene (reference sequence). The trim removed 7 bases at V and 0 bases at J, leaving 3 bases unmatched. The CDR3 coding sequence is TGTGCCAGTAATAGCGGGCGCTCCTACAATGAGCAGTTCTTC. Translation: CASNSGRSYNEQFF.

The chain joins TRBV28 to TRBJ1-2, with 11 bases matching TRBD1. V trimming: 6 bases; J trimming: 5 bases; junction bases outside the gene matches: 5. The V gene's germline CDR1 is MDHEN and CDR2 SYDVKM. The CDR3 is 14 residues long. CDR3 loop: CASSTGQGAYGYTF. DNA of the CDR3: TGTGCCAGCAGCACAGGACAGGGGGCTTATGGCTACACCTTC.

The chain carries TRBV5-8 and TRBJ2-1, with D maybe TRBD2 (6 bases). This CDR3 contains 15 residues. Germline CDR1 and CDR2: SGHTS and YDEGEE. Trimming took off 6 bases at V and 0 bases at J, with 13 bases between the two ends. CDR3 region: CASTAGGSSYNEQFF. CDR3 DNA: TGTGCCAGCACCGCCGGGGGAAGCTCCTACAATGAGCAGTTCTTC.

This CDR3 reads CASSLAGIQETQYF. The CDR3, as DNA: TGTGCCAGCAGCTTGGCAGGGATCCAAGAGACCCAGTACTTC. The chain recombines TRBV5-4 with TRBJ2-5; D might be TRBD1 (5 bases). This CDR3 comprises 14 residues. Germline loops: CDR1 SGHNT, CDR2 YYREEE (reference sequence). Trimming shortened V by 0 bases and J by 1 base, and 7 bases separated the two germline ends.

The chain is built from TRBV19 and TRBJ2-5; a weak D match, TRBD1 (6 bases). Germline lookup yields CDR1 LNHDA and CDR2 SQIVND (reference sequence). The CDR3 runs 15 residues. The ends were cut back, 4 bases at V and 1 base at J, with 13 bases in the middle. The CDR3 DNA follows: TGTGCCAGTAGTACAGGGGACCCAGGCCAAGAGACCCAGTACTTC. Residues: CASSTGDPGQETQYF.

The chain combines TRBV2 with TRBJ2-1; no clear D gene. V was clipped by 8 bases and J by 4 bases, with 12 bases between them. The CDR3 runs 13 residues. The germline V gene has CDR1 SNHLY and CDR2 FYNNEI. CDR3: CASRNDLYNEQFF. Written as DNA, the CDR3 is TGTGCCAGCCGAAATGACCTATACAATGAGCAGTTCTTC.

The V gene is TRBV21-1, the J gene TRBJ2-7; the DNA was not compared with TRBD2, the D call given in the table. TRBV21-1 is a documented pseudogene. CDR3 size: 15 residues. The CDR3: CASSNPGPRAYEQYF. CDR3 sequence (DNA): TGTGCCAGCAGCAATCCAGGCCCGCGGGCCTACGAGCAGTACTTC.

The chain is built from TRBV7-2 and TRBJ1-5, with 8 bases fitting TRBD1. CDR1 and CDR2 from the germline V gene are SGHTA and FQGNSA. This CDR3 contains 16 residues. Trimming removed 5 bases from V and 0 bases from J; junction bases left unmatched: 6. CDR3 DNA sequence: TGTGCCAGCAGCCCAGGACAGGGATATAGCAATCAGCCCCAGCATTTT. Translated, it gives CASSPGQGYSNQPQHF.

This chain uses TRBV27 with TRBJ2-1; unclear D gene. V was shortened by 6 bases and J by 0 bases, with 12 bases between the two germline ends. CDR1 and CDR2 (germline): MNHEY, SMNVEV (reference sequence). The CDR3 loop spans 15 amino acids. CDR3: CASRTRKSSYNEQFF. DNA for the CDR3: TGTGCCAGCAGAACGCGGAAAAGCTCCTACAATGAGCAGTTCTTC.

The chain recombines TRBV10-2 with TRBJ2-7; 10 nucleotides agree with TRBD1. Germline trimming cut 5 bases from V and 6 bases from J; bases unmatched to any gene: 4. CDR1 WSHSY and CDR2 SAAADI come from the germline V gene. This CDR3 has 13 amino acids. The CDR3 nucleotides are TGCGCCAGCAGTACGGGACAGGGGCTCGAGCAGTACTTC. Its protein product is CASSTGQGLEQYF.

The chain recombines TRBV7-7 with TRBJ2-5; possibly TRBD2 for D (6 bases). CDR1 SSHAT and CDR2 FNYEAQ come from the germline V gene (reference sequence). V was shortened by 7 bases and J by 2 bases, with 11 bases between the two germline ends. This CDR3 is built from 13 residues. CDR3 DNA: TGTGCCAGCACGTCTAGCGCACAAGAGACCCAGTACTTC. The encoded protein is CASTSSAQETQYF.

This chain connects TRBV25-1 to TRBJ2-7; 9 nucleotides align to TRBD1. CDR3 size: 15 residues. Trimming at V came to 1 base and at J to 6 bases, leaving 7 bases not matched to a gene. Germline values: CDR1 MGHDK, CDR2 SYGVNS. The CDR3 DNA is TGTGCCAGCAGTGAATCCGGGACAGGGTCAGGCGAGCAGTACTTC. This translates into CASSESGTGSGEQYF.

The chain couples TRBV28 to TRBJ2-7; D not certain. The length of the CDR3 is 15 residues. Germline V lookup: CDR1 MDHEN, CDR2 SYDVKM. Trimming pared 1 base from V and 2 bases from J, leaving 12 bases between. CDR3 loop: CASSLSSNSPYEQYF. DNA for the CDR3: TGTGCCAGCAGTTTATCCTCGAACTCGCCCTACGAGCAGTACTTC.

The V gene is TRBV19, the J gene TRBJ2-2; D may be TRBD1 or TRBD2 (5 bases each). Germline CDR1 is LNHDA and CDR2 is SQIVND (reference sequence). The CDR3 runs 16 residues. V was pared by 6 bases and J by 0 bases, with 14 bases between. The CDR3 is CASRLDGGANTGELFF. The DNA for the CDR3 is TGTGCCAGTAGGCTGGATGGGGGAGCGAACACCGGGGAGCTGTTTTTT.

A single count supports this clone. The DNA for the CDR3 is TGTGCCAGCAGTTTATACCGGGACAGATCCTACGAGCAGTACTTC. Its translation: CASSLYRDRSYEQYF. V and J are TRBV28 and TRBJ2-7; 7 bases map to TRBD1. V dropped 1 base and J dropped 1; count of bases not matched to a gene: 4. The CDR3 has 15 amino acids. Per germline, CDR1 MDHEN and CDR2 SYDVKM. Full variable domain (missing parts from reference TRBV28 and TRBJ2-7): DVKVTQSSRYLVKRTGEKVFLECVQDMDHENMFWYRQDPGLGLRLIYFSYDVKMKEKGDIPEGYSVSREKKERFSLILESASTNQTSMYLCASSLYRDRSYEQYFGPGTRLTVT.